Described below is a single T cell receptor beta chain sequence and its context. This entry belongs to a study of blood T cell repertoires in COVID-19. Study in general: Spain, Italy and the United States supplied samples that represented acute and convalescent COVID-19.

V dropped 1 base and J dropped 4 bases, with 10 bases sitting between them. This CDR3 spans 14 amino acids. The germline gives CDR1 LGHNA, CDR2 YNFKEQ. As handled by the study authors: Amplified reference gene primers provided the basis for estimating nucleated cell counts. Measured with immunoSEQ multiplex PCR; TCRdb has only the in-frame clones, and not every one. That table is the source of V, J and clone size, and D and trimming were worked out from the DNA. The data contain about 410,000 clones, under 90% of them singletons. Participant-given clinical history determined each cohort assignment. For recovered donors of Cohort 3, there were two negative PCRs, clearance, or symptom resolution.

The chain joins TRBV4-2 to TRBJ2-5; D is perhaps TRBD1 (5 bases). This receptor was taken from a woman aged 25 to 39 who had recovered from COVID-19. What was sequenced was PBMCs or T cells enriched from blood (not recorded which). CDR3 residues: CASSQVEGVETQYF. The CDR3 bases are TGTGCCAGCAGCCAAGTGGAAGGGGTAGAGACCCAGTACTTC.